This T cell receptor beta chain comes out of a study of cytomegalovirus exposure and HLA in healthy donors. A note on this clone: Its antigen is not identified.

General study results and limits: The study flagged about 150 TCR beta chains as cytomegalovirus-associated. Through in vitro validation, three CMV-associated chains were shown to be specific for CMV antigens. That first-cohort TCR clusters tended to co-occur in the approximately 110 validation repertoires was found in a later analysis.

Method: immunoSEQ multiplex PCR; TCRdb's copy keeps in-frame clones and lacks some. The table shows 120,000 or so clones, with around nine tenths occurring only once. With V trimmed by 4 bases and J by 5 bases, 14 bases remained unmatched. Germline CDR1 is LNHDA and CDR2 is SQIVND (reference sequence). The CDR3 runs 18 residues. The receptor was derived from a man between 25 and 39 years old in good health and CMV-seronegative. Sequenced sample: PBMCs. The chain couples TRBV19 to TRBJ1-1, with 12 bases identical to TRBD1. This chain's CDR3 is CASSNPTGQGAKRTEAFF. The CDR3 DNA reads as TGTGCCAGTAGTAACCCTACGGGACAGGGGGCAAAGAGGACTGAAGCTTTCTTT.